The next 24 T cell receptor beta chains were all read from a single sample in a study of T cells expressing NK-cell markers. No DNA is given; TCRdb re-called the 5' RACE reads and lists each CDR3 protein once. The table counts some 190,000 distinct CDR3 sequences; around 20% lies in the top ten. The sequencing input was blood T cells: a sorted CD56 or NKG2C T cell subset, CD4+ or CD8+ T cells, or bulk PBMC T cells (not recorded which). The receptors stem from a man between 18 and 69 years old in good health.

The gene calls are TRBV15 and TRBJ1-1. Germline V lookup: CDR1 LNHNV, CDR2 YYDKDF (reference sequence). This CDR3 is 15 amino acids long. The CDR3 loop is CATSRDLGSATEAFF.

V gene TRBV13 combines with J gene TRBJ2-1; without DNA, the TCRdb call of TRBD1 cannot be checked. The CDR3 sequence is 15 residues long. Per germline, CDR1 PRHDT and CDR2 FYEKMQ (reference sequence). This CDR3 is CASSSRQGWGYEQFF.

The V gene is TRBV28, the J gene TRBJ1-5; lacking DNA, the TRBD1 call made by TCRdb goes unchecked. The CDR3 is 14 residues long. The germline V gene has CDR1 MDHEN and CDR2 SYDVKM. This chain's CDR3 is CASSPDRENQPQHF.

J is TRBJ1-2 and V is TRBV6-2 or TRBV6-3; the D gene TCRdb calls, TRBD1, cannot be checked with no DNA. Per the germline V gene, CDR1 is MNHEY and CDR2 is SVGEGT. This CDR3 is built from 15 residues. The CDR3: CASSYNALDPNGYTF.

The rearrangement uses TRBV6-5 and TRBJ1-1; TCRdb picks TRBD1, but there is no DNA to check that call. This CDR3 region has 14 residues. Per germline, CDR1 MNHEY and CDR2 SVGAGI. CDR3 sequence: CASSSFEGGSEAFF.

This sequence joins TRBV5-1 and TRBJ2-2; TCRdb returns TRBD2, unconfirmable since there is no DNA. There are 14 residues in the CDR3. Germline CDR1 and CDR2: SGHRS and YFSETQ. The chain's CDR3 is CASMGTSGTGELFF.

The chain links TRBV20-1 to TRBJ2-3; the D gene TCRdb calls, TRBD2, cannot be checked with no DNA. This CDR3 is 13 amino acids long. CDR1 and CDR2 (germline): DFQATT, SNEGSKA (reference sequence). The CDR3: CSGGRAGADTQYF.

The chain joins TRBV28 to TRBJ2-7; TCRdb designates TRBD1, a call that cannot be tested without DNA. Looked up from germline, CDR1 is MDHEN and CDR2 is SYDVKM. The CDR3 is made up of 14 amino acids. The CDR3 here is CASSSPAASYEQYF. The full variable domain, its missing parts supplied by reference TRBV28 and TRBJ2-7, is DVKVTQSSRYLVKRTGEKVFLECVQDMDHENMFWYRQDPGLGLRLIYFSYDVKMKEKGDIPEGYSVSREKKERFSLILESASTNQTSMYLCASSSPAASYEQYFGPGTRLTVT.

The CDR3 reads CASSGSGGGHEQFF. The V gene is TRBV6-1, the J gene TRBJ2-1; TCRdb's D gene call, TRBD2, goes unchecked for lack of DNA. The germline gives CDR1 MNHNS, CDR2 SASEGT. This CDR3 region has 14 residues.

The chain carries TRBV7-9 and TRBJ2-7; there is no DNA to check the TCRdb D call of TRBD1. Germline V gene sequence: CDR1 SEHNR, CDR2 FQNEAQ (reference sequence). The CDR3 has 16 residues. This CDR3 reads CASSRLGDRERGEQYF. Complete variable domain (other parts from reference TRBV7-9 and TRBJ2-7): DTGVSQNPRHKITKRGQNVTFRCDPISEHNRLYWYRQTLGQGPEFLTYFQNEAQLEKSRLLSDRFSAERPKGSFSTLEIQRTEQGDSAMYLCASSRLGDRERGEQYFGPGTRLTVT.

The J gene is TRBJ2-5, the V gene TRBV7-8. CDR1 and CDR2 (germline): SGHVS, FQNEAQ. The CDR3 consists of 14 residues. CDR3 sequence: CASSWALGSETQYF. The variable domain in full, completed from reference TRBV7-8 and TRBJ2-5, reads GAGVSQSPRYKVAKRGQDVALRCDPISGHVSLFWYQQALGQGPEFLTYFQNEAQLDKSGLPSDRFFAERPEGSVSTLKIQRTQQEDSAVYLCASSWALGSETQYFGPGTRLLVL.

The J gene is TRBJ1-1, the V gene TRBV6-5. The CDR3 is 12 amino acids. The V gene's germline CDR1 is MNHEY and CDR2 SVGAGI. The CDR3 is CASSGFDTEAFF.

The chain couples TRBV27 to TRBJ2-7; TCRdb indicates TRBD2, and absent DNA this call remains unverified. Germline V gene lookup returns CDR1 MNHEY and CDR2 SMNVEV (reference sequence). This CDR3 contains 16 residues. CDR3 amino acids: CASSTWGLALPHEQYF.

The chain employs TRBV19 and TRBJ1-1; TCRdb's D gene call, TRBD1, goes unchecked for lack of DNA. The CDR3 has 13 residues. Germline V CDR1 and CDR2: LNHDA, SQIVND (reference sequence). The CDR3 sequence is CASSIMFGQKAFF.

This chain uses TRBV7-8 with TRBJ2-7; checking the TCRdb D call of TRBD1 is not possible without DNA. The CDR3 is made up of 15 amino acids. Germline V gives CDR1 SGHVS, CDR2 FQNEAQ. This chain's CDR3 is CASSLDRGDAYEQYF.

The rearrangement joins TRBV4-2 to TRBJ1-2; TCRdb outputs TRBD1, but without DNA this stays unchecked. The CDR3 has 15 residues. Germline V gene data show CDR1 as LGHNA and CDR2 as YNFKEQ. Here the CDR3 reads CASSQQDSPNYGYTF.

V gene TRBV28 combines with J gene TRBJ2-5; TCRdb picks TRBD2, but there is no DNA to check that call. CDR1 MDHEN and CDR2 SYDVKM come from the germline V gene. The CDR3 contains 16 residues. CDR3 sequence reads: CASSFLAGASQETQYF.

The rearrangement joins TRBV29-1 to TRBJ2-2; the TCRdb D gene call, TRBD2, has no DNA to confirm it. Germline V CDR1 and CDR2: SQVTM, ANQGSEA. This CDR3 contains 15 residues. The CDR3 protein is CSARSGDTNTGELFF.

The rearrangement links TRBV9 to TRBJ1-3; TCRdb reports TRBD1, a call that lacks DNA to check it against. CDR3 length: 18 amino acids. Germline V gene lookup returns CDR1 SGDLS and CDR2 YYNGEE. The chain's CDR3 is CASSVEIEVPLSGNTIYF.

The chain recombines TRBV5-4 with TRBJ2-7; the TCRdb D gene call, TRBD1, has no DNA to confirm it. The CDR3 contains 14 residues. Germline V CDR1 and CDR2: SGHNT, YYREEE (reference sequence). This CDR3 reads CATSLGTGTYEQYF.

V and J are TRBV21-1 and TRBJ2-3; TCRdb designates TRBD2, a call that cannot be tested without DNA. TRBV21-1 constitutes a pseudogene. The CDR3 extends over 15 amino acids. CDR3: CASTLAGEYTDTQYF.

The J gene is TRBJ2-1, the V gene TRBV12-3 or TRBV12-4; TCRdb lists TRBD2, though no DNA is available to test this call. CDR3 length equals 18 residues. The CDR3 spells CASSGTSGMRFSYNEQFF.

This rearrangement joins TRBV6-1 to TRBJ1-1; TCRdb's D call, TRBD1, is unchecked because there is no DNA. The germline V gene has CDR1 MNHNS and CDR2 SASEGT. The CDR3 contains 14 residues. CDR3 sequence reads: CASRTGGGRTEAFF.

The genes are TRBV12-3 or TRBV12-4 and TRBJ2-2; no DNA is available, so the TRBD1 call from TCRdb remains unchecked. This CDR3 comprises 15 residues. This CDR3 is CASSLDGQGAGELFF.